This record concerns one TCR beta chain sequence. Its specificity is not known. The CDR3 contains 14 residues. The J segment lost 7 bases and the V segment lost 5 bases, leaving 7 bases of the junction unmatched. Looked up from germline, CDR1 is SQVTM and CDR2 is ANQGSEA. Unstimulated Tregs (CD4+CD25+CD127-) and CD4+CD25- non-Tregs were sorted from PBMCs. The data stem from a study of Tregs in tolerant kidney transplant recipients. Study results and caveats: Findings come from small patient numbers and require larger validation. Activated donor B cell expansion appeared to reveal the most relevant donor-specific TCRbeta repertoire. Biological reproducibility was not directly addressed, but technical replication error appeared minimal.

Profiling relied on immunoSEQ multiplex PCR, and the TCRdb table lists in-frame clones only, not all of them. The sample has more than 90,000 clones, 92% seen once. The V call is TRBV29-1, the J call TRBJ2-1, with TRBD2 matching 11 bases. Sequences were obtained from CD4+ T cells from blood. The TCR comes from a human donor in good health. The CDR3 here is CSVTSGSIRNEQFF. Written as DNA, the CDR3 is TGCAGCGTTACTAGCGGGAGTATTAGGAATGAGCAGTTCTTC.